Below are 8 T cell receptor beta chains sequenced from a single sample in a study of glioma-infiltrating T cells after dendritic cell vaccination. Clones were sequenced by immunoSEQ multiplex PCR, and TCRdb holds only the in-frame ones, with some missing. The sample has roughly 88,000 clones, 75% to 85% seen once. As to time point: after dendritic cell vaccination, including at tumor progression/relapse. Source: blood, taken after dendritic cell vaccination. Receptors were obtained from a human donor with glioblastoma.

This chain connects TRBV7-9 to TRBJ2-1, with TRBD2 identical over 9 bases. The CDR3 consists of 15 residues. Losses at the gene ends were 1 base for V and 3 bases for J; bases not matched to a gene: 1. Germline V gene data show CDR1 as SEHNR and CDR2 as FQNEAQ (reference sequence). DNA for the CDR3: TGTGCCAGCAGCTTAGTAGCGGGAGACTACAATGAGCAGTTCTTC. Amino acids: CASSLVAGDYNEQFF.

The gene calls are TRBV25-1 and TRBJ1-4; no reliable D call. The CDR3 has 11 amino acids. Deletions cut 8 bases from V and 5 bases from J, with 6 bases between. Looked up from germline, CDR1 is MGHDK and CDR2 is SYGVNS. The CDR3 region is CASGLNEKLFF. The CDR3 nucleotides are TGTGCCAGCGGACTCAATGAAAAACTGTTTTTT.

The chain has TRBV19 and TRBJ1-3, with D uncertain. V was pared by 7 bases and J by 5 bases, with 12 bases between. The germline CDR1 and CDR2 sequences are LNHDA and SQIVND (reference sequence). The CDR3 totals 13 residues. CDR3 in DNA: TGTGCCAGTACGCCAGGCCATCGAAACACCATATATTTT. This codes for CASTPGHRNTIYF.

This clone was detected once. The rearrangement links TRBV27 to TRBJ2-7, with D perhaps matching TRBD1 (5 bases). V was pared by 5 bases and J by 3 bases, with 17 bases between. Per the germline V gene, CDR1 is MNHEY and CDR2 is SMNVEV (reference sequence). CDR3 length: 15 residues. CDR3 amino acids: CASSTGAGYLYEQYV. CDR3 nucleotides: TGTGCCAGCAGTACTGGGGCAGGGTACCTCTACGAGCAGTACGTC.

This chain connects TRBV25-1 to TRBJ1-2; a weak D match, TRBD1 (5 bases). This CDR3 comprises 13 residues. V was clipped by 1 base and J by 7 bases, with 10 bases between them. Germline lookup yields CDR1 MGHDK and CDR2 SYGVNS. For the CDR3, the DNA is TGTGCCAGCAGTGAATGGGGCTACGGTGGCTACACCTTC. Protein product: CASSEWGYGGYTF.

CDR3 loop: CASSPQTGFGTDTQYF. Written as DNA, the CDR3 is TGTGCCAGCAGCCCCCAAACAGGATTTGGCACAGATACGCAGTATTTT. V usage is TRBV4-2 and J usage is TRBJ2-3; D may be TRBD1 (5 bases). Germline CDR1 LGHNA, CDR2 YNFKEQ. Trimming took off 4 bases at V and 1 base at J, with 15 bases between the two ends. The CDR3 loop spans 16 amino acids.

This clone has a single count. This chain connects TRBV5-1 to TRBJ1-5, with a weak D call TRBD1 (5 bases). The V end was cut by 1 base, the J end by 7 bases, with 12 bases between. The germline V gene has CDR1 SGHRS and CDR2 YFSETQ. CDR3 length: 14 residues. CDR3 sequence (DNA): TGCGCCAGCAGCTTGCAGGGAGGCGGCCAGCCCCAGCATTTT. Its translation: CASSLQGGGQPQHF.

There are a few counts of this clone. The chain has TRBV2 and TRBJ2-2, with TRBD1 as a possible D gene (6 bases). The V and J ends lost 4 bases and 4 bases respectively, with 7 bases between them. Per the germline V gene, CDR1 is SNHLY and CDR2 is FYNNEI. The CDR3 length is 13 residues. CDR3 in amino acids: CASSVGATGELFF. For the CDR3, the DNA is TGTGCCAGCAGTGTGGGGGCCACCGGGGAGCTGTTTTTT.